This is a list of T cell receptor beta chains from one sample in a study of cytomegalovirus exposure and HLA in healthy donors. Data came from immunoSEQ multiplex PCR; TCRdb stores just in-frame clones and leaves some out. The sample consists of fewer than 100,000 clones, roughly 73% of them appearing once. The material sequenced was PBMCs. All receptors come from a male donor in good health and CMV-seropositive. Both conserved end residues are part of each CDR3. Each record gives: J gene, D gene, V gene, clone size, CDR3 protein, CDR3 DNA. D genes are given only for firm matches. Size tells how often a clone was seen (once, few, many) or the class of an expanded clone, and some rows leave it out.

>TRBJ2-1|-|TRBV7-2|-
CASRGAASNEQFF
TGTGCCAGCAGGGGGGCTGCGAGCAATGAGCAGTTCTTC
>TRBJ1-5|TRBD1|TRBV6-4|-
CASSDSLLTGEQPQHF
TGTGCCAGCAGTGACTCCCTCCTGACAGGGGAACAGCCCCAGCATTTT
>TRBJ1-6|TRBD1|TRBV30|-
CAWSPAGGAYNSPLHF
TGTGCCTGGAGTCCCGCAGGGGGCGCATATAATTCACCCCTCCACTTT
>TRBJ1-5|TRBD1|TRBV19|-
CASLMQGARQPQHF
TGTGCCAGCCTAATGCAGGGGGCGCGGCAGCCCCAGCATTTT
>TRBJ2-7|-|TRBV27|-
CASSLFGSISYEQYF
TGTGCCAGCAGTTTATTTGGGAGCATCAGCTACGAGCAGTACTTC
>TRBJ2-7|-|TRBV19|-
CASSRQGSREQYF
TGTGCCAGTAGTCGGCAGGGATCTAGGGAGCAGTACTTC
>TRBJ1-2|-|TRBV30|-
CAQRVGVSNYGYTF
TGTGCCCAACGAGTCGGGGTTTCTAACTATGGCTACACCTTC
>TRBJ2-1|TRBD1|TRBV6-1|few
CASSEALWDRGSYNEQFF
TGTGCCAGCAGTGAAGCGCTTTGGGACAGGGGCTCCTACAATGAGCAGTTCTTC
>TRBJ1-2|-|TRBV7-2|-
CASSLALGQGGTIGYTF
TGTGCCAGCAGCTTAGCGCTAGGGCAGGGAGGGACAATTGGCTACACCTTC
>TRBJ2-3|-|TRBV4-1|-
CASSQDTRESIDTQYF
TGCGCCAGCAGCCAAGACACCCGGGAGAGCATTGATACGCAGTATTTT
>TRBJ2-1|-|TRBV2|-
CATKEGLRGPGNEQFF
TGTGCCACCAAGGAGGGTTTACGGGGTCCAGGCAATGAGCAGTTCTTC
>TRBJ2-1|-|TRBV6-6|-
CASSYSASWSEQFF
TGTGCCAGCAGTTACTCCGCTAGCTGGAGTGAGCAGTTCTTC
>TRBJ2-7|-|TRBV2|-
CASSERLLTYEQYF
TGTGCCAGCAGTGAAAGACTGCTAACCTACGAGCAGTACTTC
>TRBJ1-1|TRBD1|TRBV27|-
CASRRTGDVSAFF
TGTGCCAGCAGGCGGACAGGGGATGTGTCTGCTTTCTTT
>TRBJ2-7|-|TRBV6-5|-
CASGWGEGEQYF
TGTGCCAGCGGCTGGGGAGAGGGCGAGCAGTACTTC
>TRBJ2-4|TRBD2|TRBV2|-
CASNGLAGAAKNIQYF
TGTGCCAGCAATGGTCTAGCGGGAGCAGCCAAAAACATTCAGTACTTC
>TRBJ2-7|-|TRBV5-1|-
CASSLGQDIHEQYF
TGCGCCAGCAGCTTGGGGCAGGACATCCACGAGCAGTACTTC
>TRBJ1-2|TRBD1|TRBV7-9|-
CASSPWTGYGYTF
TGTGCCAGCAGCCCATGGACAGGGTATGGCTACACCTTC
>TRBJ2-2|-|TRBV29-1|-
CSVDPSTGELFF
TGCAGCGTTGATCCATCAACCGGGGAGCTGTTTTTT
>TRBJ2-4|-|TRBV29-1|-
CSVGGLAKNIQYF
TGCAGCGTTGGCGGGCTAGCCAAAAACATTCAGTACTTC
>TRBJ1-3|-|TRBV4-1|-
CASSQTPAAGNTIYF
TGCGCCAGCAGCCAAACACCGGCGGCTGGAAACACCATATATTTT
>TRBJ2-1|-|TRBV4-1|-
CASSQWLRDDEQFF
TGCGCCAGCAGCCAATGGCTGCGGGACGATGAGCAGTTCTTC
>TRBJ2-2|-|TRBV5-6|-
CASSSGGIGRELFF
TGTGCCAGCAGCTCAGGAGGGATCGGCCGGGAGCTGTTTTTT
>TRBJ2-5|-|TRBV29-1|-
CSVEGGRETQYF
TGCAGCGTTGAAGGGGGGCGGGAGACCCAGTACTTC
>TRBJ2-1|TRBD1|TRBV30|once
CAWCQDREFINEQFF
TGTGCCTGGTGTCAGGACAGGGAATTTATCAATGAGCAGTTCTTC
>TRBJ1-1|TRBD1|TRBV4-1|once
CASSQAQTGVGTEAFF
TGCGCCAGCAGCCAAGCCCAGACAGGGGTAGGCACTGAAGCTTTCTTT
>TRBJ2-1|TRBD2|TRBV6-5|-
CASSHRPGGNEQFF
TGTGCCAGCAGTCACCGCCCGGGAGGCAATGAGCAGTTCTTC
>TRBJ1-2|TRBD1|TRBV2|once
CARSEGQGTDGYTF
TGTGCCAGAAGCGAAGGACAGGGAACGGATGGCTACACCTTC